These T cell receptor beta chains were read from a single sample in a study of control samples from healthy donors and cancer patients. Sequencing used immunoSEQ multiplex PCR; TCRdb keeps in-frame clones, though not all of them. The repertoire includes around 67,000 clones, roughly 87% of them detected once, and less than 6% sits in the top ten. Sequencing was performed on PBMCs. These receptors all come from a man in his 60s with colorectal cancer. Both conserved end residues are part of each CDR3. The D gene is left open where the match is weak. Clone size is stated in some rows and not others, as once, few, many or a class when expanded.

size: .; V: TRBV19; D: TRBD1; J: TRBJ1-4; DNA: TGTGCCAGTAGTCCCGGGACAGGGGGCGAGGGTGAAAAACTGTTTTTT; CDR3: CASSPGTGGEGEKLFF
size: .; V: TRBV2; D: .; J: TRBJ1-3; DNA: TGTGCCAGTGCGAAGGGGGGAACTGGAAACACCATATATTTT; CDR3: CASAKGGTGNTIYF
size: few; V: TRBV5-6; D: TRBD2; J: TRBJ2-7; DNA: TGTGCCAGCAGCCCCATGGGCGGGGGGACCTACGAGCAGTACTTC; CDR3: CASSPMGGGTYEQYF
size: few; V: TRBV7-2; D: TRBD1; J: TRBJ1-1; DNA: TGTGCCAGCAGATCACAGGGGGGAGTCACTGAAGCTTTCTTT; CDR3: CASRSQGGVTEAFF
size: .; V: TRBV10-1; D: TRBD1; J: TRBJ2-5; DNA: TGCGCCAGCAGTCCCGGACAGGGGGCGGATAAAGAGACCCAGTACTTC; CDR3: CASSPGQGADKETQYF
size: .; V: TRBV5-1; D: .; J: TRBJ1-4; DNA: TGCGCCAGCAGCTCCCCTAAGGAAAAACTGTTTTTT; CDR3: CASSSPKEKLFF
size: .; V: TRBV7-2; D: .; J: TRBJ2-2; DNA: TGTGCCAGCGCACCCGGGGTCACCGGGGAGCTGTTTTTT; CDR3: CASAPGVTGELFF
size: .; V: TRBV28; D: .; J: TRBJ2-3; DNA: TGTGCCAGCAGAAGCGAGACAGATACGCAGTATTTT; CDR3: CASRSETDTQYF
size: .; V: TRBV2; D: TRBD1; J: TRBJ1-4; DNA: TGTGCCAGCAGTGATCTTGGACAGGGAGGGTTGATCGAAGAAAAACTGTTTTTT; CDR3: CASSDLGQGGLIEEKLFF
size: once; V: TRBV3-1/TRBV3-2; D: .; J: TRBJ1-6; DNA: TGTGCCACCGAACGCTCCTATAATTCACCCCTCCACTTT; CDR3: CATERSYNSPLHF
size: .; V: TRBV25-1; D: TRBD1; J: TRBJ1-2; DNA: TGTGCCAGCAGAGCCACAGGGGGCGCGGACTATGGCTACACCTTC; CDR3: CASRATGGADYGYTF
size: .; V: TRBV9; D: .; J: TRBJ2-5; DNA: TGTGCCAGCAGCCGTGGGGGCGCGGGGGAGACCCAGTACTTC; CDR3: CASSRGGAGETQYF
size: .; V: TRBV19; D: .; J: TRBJ2-2; DNA: TGTGCCATGGGGGGCCTGAACACCGGGGAGCTGTTTTTT; CDR3: CAMGGLNTGELFF
size: .; V: TRBV30; D: .; J: TRBJ1-1; DNA: TGTGCCTGGACGATGGGGGCGCTGGGAGAAGCTTTCTTT; CDR3: CAWTMGALGEAFF
size: .; V: TRBV5-6; D: .; J: TRBJ1-1; DNA: TGTGCCAGCACCAAGGACAGGAACACTGAAGCTTTCTTT; CDR3: CASTKDRNTEAFF
size: .; V: TRBV6-2/TRBV6-3; D: .; J: TRBJ2-1; DNA: TGTGCCAGCAGTAAGATGCGGGACAACTACAATGAGCAGTTCTTC; CDR3: CASSKMRDNYNEQFF
size: .; V: TRBV5-4; D: .; J: TRBJ2-7; DNA: TGTGCCAGCAGCTCCTTCACAGGGTTCGGGGACGAGCAGTACTTC; CDR3: CASSSFTGFGDEQYF